Shown below are 18 T cell receptor beta chains from a single sample sequenced in a study of HIV-infected patients and healthy controls. Whole blood was used without fractionation, so all unsorted peripheral T cells were included. 400 to 550 ng RNA was reverse transcribed with alpha and beta constant-region primers. Alpha and beta chain libraries were made separately by chain-specific third strand synthesis with multiplexing indices. TCRdb reprocessed the 5' RACE reads with MiXCR, giving one entry per CDR3 protein. The sample has 13,000 or so distinct CDR3 sequences, roughly 9.9% seen once. The sample taken for sequencing was blood. All receptors come from an adult in good health.

This clonotype was seen a handful of times. The chain couples TRBV4-1 to TRBJ2-1, with 12 bases matching TRBD2. Germline CDR1 reads MGHRA; CDR2 reads YSYEKL. Trimming took 3 bases from V and 12 from J; bases not matched to a gene: 24. This CDR3 region has 20 residues. CDR3 DNA sequence: TGCGCCAGCAGCCACAGTGGCAACCCAGAAGGGCTAGCGGGGGGGCCTGGGCAGTTCTTC. It yields the protein CASSHSGNPEGLAGGPGQFF.

About this clonotype: Possible read error: a much larger clone is one base away. The chain combines TRBV19 with TRBJ2-5, with D maybe TRBD2 (6 bases). This CDR3 has 14 amino acids. Germline values: CDR1 LNHDA, CDR2 SQIVND (reference sequence). The CDR3 spells CDSSSPGREETQYF. CDR3 sequence (DNA): TGTGACAGTAGTTCCCCAGGACGGGAGGAGACCCAGTACTTC.

This clonotype has at least ten counts. The chain carries TRBV27 and TRBJ2-1; the D gene is possibly TRBD1 (7 bases). Trimming pared 2 bases from V and 7 bases from J, leaving 12 bases between. The CDR3 sequence is 14 residues long. Germline-derived CDR1 and CDR2 are MNHEY and SMNVEV (reference sequence). CDR3 amino acids: CASSLTTGRNEQFF. In DNA form, the CDR3 reads TGTGCCAGCAGTTTAACGACAGGGAGGAATGAGCAGTTCTTC.

This clonotype was observed many times. V and J are TRBV9 and TRBJ2-1, with D unclear. V lost 0 bases and J 7 bases, leaving 11 bases between the germline ends. Germline V gene sequence: CDR1 SGDLS, CDR2 YYNGEE. The CDR3 has 14 amino acids. The CDR3 sequence: CASSVGSRPNEQFF. The CDR3 nucleotides are TGTGCCAGCAGCGTAGGAAGCAGGCCGAATGAGCAGTTCTTC.

This clonotype has at least ten counts. J is TRBJ2-1 and V is TRBV18; 10 bases align to TRBD2. V shed 6 bases, J shed 5 bases, and the junction held 4 bases outside the gene matches. Per germline, CDR1 KGHSH and CDR2 LQKENI. The CDR3 runs to 14 residues. The CDR3 is CASSYGLADNEQFF. The CDR3 nucleotides read TGTGCCAGCTCCTATGGACTAGCGGACAATGAGCAGTTCTTC.

This clonotype was picked up many times. This chain uses TRBV7-2 with TRBJ2-7; no reliable D call. The CDR3 has 11 residues. V was cut by 4 bases and J by 5 bases, with 6 bases left in between. Germline values: CDR1 SGHTA, CDR2 FQGNSA. The CDR3 nucleotides read TGTGCCAGCAGCTCCGGACACGAGCAGTACTTC. This gives the protein CASSSGHEQYF.

The chain uses TRBV7-2 and TRBJ2-6; D is possibly TRBD1 (7 bases). The CDR3 covers 19 residues. Germline CDR1 and CDR2: SGHTA and FQGNSA. Trimming shortened V by 7 bases and J by 0 bases, and 22 bases separated the two germline ends. DNA for the CDR3: TGTGCCAGCACCTCTGCGGGACAGACGCCCTCCTCTGGGGCCAACGTCCTGACTTTC. Amino acid sequence: CASTSAGQTPSSGANVLTF.

This clonotype is labeled as medium-sized. The chain couples TRBV7-9 to TRBJ2-5, with D perhaps assigned TRBD1 or TRBD2 (6 bases each). CDR1 and CDR2 (germline): SEHNR, FQNEAQ (reference sequence). With 1 base removed from V and 5 bases from J, the gap between germline ends came to 11 bases. The CDR3 consists of 14 residues. The CDR3 DNA reads TGTGCCAGCAGCTTAGTCGGGGGCTGGGAGACCCAGTACTTC. Protein: CASSLVGGWETQYF.

The rearrangement uses TRBV5-1 and TRBJ1-1; D perhaps matches TRBD1 (5 bases). The CDR3 length is 14 residues. V lost 0 bases, J lost 8 bases, and 14 bases lay in between. Germline V CDR1 and CDR2: SGHRS, YFSETQ. The CDR3 DNA is TGCGCCAGCAGCTTGGCCGGGGGAGCGTCGGAAGCTTTCTTT. Its protein product is CASSLAGGASEAFF. The whole variable domain, remainder taken from reference TRBV5-1 and TRBJ1-1, is KAGVTQTPRYLIKTRGQQVTLSCSPISGHRSVSWYQQTPGQGLQFLFEYFSETQRNKGNFPGRFSGRQFSNSRSEMNVSTLELGDSALYLCASSLAGGASEAFFGQGTRLTVV.

This clonotype was observed a few times. This chain joins TRBV5-6 and TRBJ2-5, with D tentatively TRBD1 (6 bases). The ends were cut back, 1 base at V and 2 bases at J, with 12 bases in the middle. Germline CDR1 is SGHDT and CDR2 is YYEEEE. CDR3 size: 15 residues. CDR3 nucleotide sequence: TGTGCCAGCAGCTTGCGGACAGCACTTCAAGAGACCCAGTACTTC. It yields the protein CASSLRTALQETQYF.

This clonotype qualifies as medium-sized. The J gene is TRBJ2-1, the V gene TRBV25-1, with D hard to call. The CDR3 runs to 12 residues. Germline CDR1 MGHDK, CDR2 SYGVNS. Trimming removed 6 bases from V and 6 bases from J, with 9 bases in between. The chain's CDR3 is CASRGSLNEQFF. The CDR3 nucleotides read TGTGCCAGCAGGGGATCTCTCAATGAGCAGTTCTTC.

By sample share, this clonotype is medium-sized. The chain combines TRBV4-3 with TRBJ2-1, with 8 bases fitting TRBD1. The V gene end was trimmed by 0 bases and the J gene end by 7 bases; junction bases not matched to a gene: 5. This CDR3 is built from 15 residues. CDR1 and CDR2 from the germline V gene are LGHNA and YSLEER. This CDR3 is CASSQDNGQGNEQFF. The DNA for the CDR3 is TGCGCCAGCAGCCAAGATAACGGACAGGGTAATGAGCAGTTCTTC.

The sample holds many counts of this clonotype. The CDR3 DNA reads as TGTGCCAGCAGTCCCTGGACTGAAGAGACCCAGTACTTC. It translates to CASSPWTEETQYF. The chain is built from TRBV6-2 or TRBV6-3 and TRBJ2-5, with D perhaps matching TRBD2 (5 bases). Germline-derived CDR1 and CDR2 are MNHEY and SVGEGT. The CDR3 totals 13 residues. V lost 5 bases to trimming and J lost 3 bases, with 10 bases between them.

This clonotype was detected a few times. The chain is built from TRBV2 and TRBJ2-3, with TRBD1 as a possible D gene (6 bases). The CDR3 has 16 residues. The germline gives CDR1 SNHLY, CDR2 FYNNEI. V was pared by 5 bases and J by 0 bases, with 15 bases between. The CDR3 region has the DNA TGTGCCAGCAGTCCACAGGGTCGGGGTAGCACAGATACGCAGTATTTT. This encodes CASSPQGRGSTDTQYF. Supplemented by reference TRBV2 and TRBJ2-3, the full variable domain reads EPEVTQTPSHQVTQMGQEVILRCVPISNHLYFYWYRQILGQKVEFLVSFYNNEISEKSEIFDDQFSVERPDGSNFTLKIRSTKLEDSAMYFCASSPQGRGSTDTQYFGPGTRLTVL.

This clonotype was seen a few times. V and J are TRBV28 and TRBJ1-2; D gene ambiguous. The length of the CDR3 is 11 residues. Trimming left V 3 bases short and J 8 bases short, with 7 bases between. Germline V gene data show CDR1 as MDHEN and CDR2 as SYDVKM. CDR3 sequence (DNA): TGTGCCAGCAGTTTCCGTGACGGCTACACCTTC. Translated, it gives CASSFRDGYTF.

In its sample, this clonotype is medium-sized. The rearrangement uses TRBV10-3 and TRBJ2-3; D remains ambiguous. With 4 bases removed from V and 5 bases from J, the gap between germline ends came to 22 bases. The CDR3 sequence is 17 residues long. Germline values: CDR1 ENHRY, CDR2 SYGVKD. The CDR3 DNA reads as TGTGCCATCAGTGGAGCGCGCGAACTATCCTCGGTAGATACGCAGTATTTT. It encodes CAISGARELSSVDTQYF.

This clonotype was detected ten times or more. This chain connects TRBV4-2 to TRBJ1-5; 9 bases agree with TRBD1. CDR3 length equals 16 residues. Germline trimming cut 0 bases from V and 7 bases from J; bases unmatched to any gene: 7. CDR1 is LGHNA and CDR2 is YNFKEQ in the germline V gene. The CDR3 region is CASSQEEGQGGQPQHF. The CDR3 region has the DNA TGTGCCAGCAGCCAAGAGGAGGGACAGGGCGGGCAGCCCCAGCATTTT.

This clonotype has a count of ten or more. The junction does not match germline at one end; this may be a read error. This rearrangement joins TRBV7-7 to TRBJ2-1; 8 bases are shared with TRBD2. CDR3 length: 15 residues. Germline loops: CDR1 SSHAT, CDR2 FNYEAQ (reference sequence). CDR3 in amino acids: CASSKSSGSYSEQFF. The DNA of the CDR3 is TGTGCTAGCAGCAAGTCGAGCGGGAGTTACAGTGAGCAGTTCTTC.